This TCR beta chain is drawn from a study of blood T cells in healthy people across ages. Whenever a sample was processed, at least 6.5 million PBMCs were isolated. This clonotype has just a few counts. The target antigen is unknown. Next came a second PCR, run for about 7 to 12 cycles, which used a sample-barcoded 5' primer along with a J-beta primer mix. Using its own MiXCR run on the 5' RACE reads, TCRdb lists one record per CDR3 protein. The sample consists of fewer than 700,000 distinct CDR3 sequences, around half of them appearing once. General observations from the study: Expanded clonotype shifts may have been confounded, as the donors had an unknown CMV status. Per-million-T-cell TCR beta diversity fell roughly linearly with age.

Sequenced: blood. The TCR originated in a man older than 75 in good health.

CDR3: CASSFRPARSTDTQYF. Here the CDR3 DNA reads TGCGCCAGCAGCTTCCGACCAGCCCGGAGCACAGATACGCAGTATTTT. The chain uses TRBV4-3 and TRBJ2-3; D is unclear. This CDR3 has 16 residues. The V end was cut by 5 bases, the J end by 0 bases, with 15 bases between. The germline V gene encodes CDR1 LGHNA and CDR2 YSLEER.